This TCR beta chain stems from a study of cytomegalovirus exposure and HLA in healthy donors. The CDR3 consists of 14 residues. The germline V gene has CDR1 MNHEY and CDR2 SMNVEV (reference sequence). V lost 4 bases, J lost 0 bases, and 10 bases lay in between. Primers: 60 Vbeta forward and 13 Jbeta reverse. TCRdb's table, derived via immunoSEQ multiplex PCR, lists solely in-frame clones and lacks some. The repertoire has 200,000 to 300,000 clones, more than 75% of them found once; the top ten carry roughly 0.24%. The clonotype was recovered from a girl aged 2-9 years in good health and CMV-seronegative. The chain is built from TRBV27 and TRBJ2-7, with D maybe TRBD2 (6 bases). Sequences were obtained from PBMCs. The CDR3 bases are TGTGCCAGCAGTTGGGGAGGAGCCTCCTACGAGCAGTACTTC. It specifies CASSWGGASYEQYF.